This T cell receptor (beta chain) emerged from a study of identical twins. Study findings and constraints: Cord blood beta clonotypes present at high abundance carried fewer insertions; no such pattern appeared in memory repertoires. Monozygotic twins shared more out-of-frame TCR alpha than recombination models predicted. Invariant T cells like MAIT and iNKT could partly confound the zero-insertion analyses.

This clonotype was seen repeatedly, ten times or more. The antigen is unknown. Each CDR3 protein is one row after TCRdb ran MiXCR on the 5' RACE reads. The table has a few hundred thousand distinct CDR3 sequences, about 9% seen once. The material sequenced was naive T cells sorted from blood. The TCR was taken from a woman between 50 and 59 years old in good health.

CDR3 bases: TGCAGTGCTAGAGCAATACCTGCTGAAGCTTTCTTT. Its protein product is CSARAIPAEAFF. The chain joins TRBV20-1 to TRBJ1-1; D gene unclear. The germline gives CDR1 DFQATT, CDR2 SNEGSKA (reference sequence). CDR3 length: 12 amino acids. The ends were cut back, 1 base at V and 6 bases at J, with 9 bases in the middle.